Reported below is one T cell receptor beta chain. The antigen remains unidentified. The CDR3 spans 15 residues. V dropped 4 bases and J dropped 4 bases, with 16 bases sitting between them. The germline V gene has CDR1 SGHTA and CDR2 FQGNSA. This specimen comes from a study of T cell repertoires in cytomegalovirus infection. Study-wide results and caveats: Summed frequency of public TCR beta families distinguished CMV carriers with the relevant HLA. Dominating the ex vivo response were HLA-C-restricted CMV-specific TCR beta clonotypes.

TCRdb analysed the reads with MiXCR anew, one entry per CDR3 protein. The sample lists roughly 570,000 distinct CDR3 sequences, under 45% seen once, with around 48% in the top ten. The source was cultured PBMCs, collected from culture after CMV antigen stimulation. The chain links TRBV7-2 to TRBJ1-2; possibly TRBD1 for D (5 bases). The sequence was obtained from a human donor in good health (CMV status not recorded). Some clones in this sample may be carry-over from other donors' samples. The CDR3 loop is CASSSGVGPFYGYTF. DNA for the CDR3: TGTGCCAGCAGCTCGGGGGTGGGGCCATTCTATGGCTACACCTTC.